Listed here are 11 T cell receptor beta chains from one sample, sequenced in a study of shared T cell receptors in the human thymus. This table comes from immunoSEQ multiplex PCR, and its TCRdb copy is limited to in-frame clones, with some not included. The data show roughly 560,000 clones, around three quarters seen once. These data are also associated with another study on human thymus T cells.

Sequencing was carried out using thymocytes. These TCRs come from a boy under two years old with a congenital heart defect.

This clone was picked up one time. This chain joins TRBV19 and TRBJ1-1; TRBD1 agrees at 8 bases. Germline trimming cut 5 bases from V and 2 bases from J; bases unmatched to any gene: 7. This CDR3 is built from 15 residues. CDR1 is LNHDA and CDR2 is SQIVND in the germline V gene (reference sequence). In nucleotides, the CDR3 is TGTGCCAGTAGTTCGGTGACAGGGGAAAACACTGAAGCTTTCTTT. It yields the protein CASSSVTGENTEAFF.

CDR3 DNA: TGCAGCGTTGACTTTCTGGTCGGGGTTGCCTACGAGCAGTACTTC. This sequence encodes CSVDFLVGVAYEQYF. The V call is TRBV29-1, the J call TRBJ2-7, with D perhaps TRBD2 (5 bases). CDR1 is SQVTM, CDR2 ANQGSEA, per germline. Trimming pared 3 bases from V and 2 bases from J, leaving 17 bases between. The length of the CDR3 is 15 residues.

The CDR3 DNA is TGTGCCAGCAGTCCCCCCCGGAGTGAAAAACTGTTTTTT. It translates to CASSPPRSEKLFF. This rearrangement joins TRBV28 to TRBJ1-4; D remains ambiguous. Trimming took off 5 bases at V and 7 bases at J, with 11 bases between the two ends. The germline V gene encodes CDR1 MDHEN and CDR2 SYDVKM. The CDR3 consists of 13 residues.

V and J are TRBV15 and TRBJ1-1; D is possibly TRBD1 (5 bases). V was pared by 5 bases and J by 1 base, with 17 bases between. The CDR3 spans 16 residues. CDR1 and CDR2 (germline): LNHNV, YYDKDF (reference sequence). CDR3 amino acids: CATSSDRAGRNTEAFF. CDR3 in DNA: TGTGCCACCAGCTCTGACCGGGCAGGGCGGAACACTGAAGCTTTCTTT.

The genes are TRBV7-6 and TRBJ2-1, with 8 bases fitting TRBD2. J was trimmed by 3 bases and V by 6 bases; bases with no gene match: 13. Germline V CDR1 and CDR2: SGHVS, FNYEAQ. The CDR3 has 17 amino acids. The CDR3 DNA follows: TGTGCCAGCAGTCCAAGCGTTTTAGCGGGAATCTACAATGAGCAGTTCTTC. Translated, it gives CASSPSVLAGIYNEQFF.

The chain carries TRBV6-6 and TRBJ2-7, with TRBD2 as a possible D gene (6 bases). The V end lost 5 bases, the J end lost 5 bases, and 22 bases lay between the germline ends. Germline V gives CDR1 MNHNY, CDR2 SVGAGI (reference sequence). CDR3 length: 16 amino acids. The CDR3 is CASSTRWGDPRHEQYF. CDR3 nucleotide sequence: TGTGCCAGCAGTACCCGTTGGGGGGACCCTCGCCACGAGCAGTACTTC.

This clone was counted between two and nine times. The chain links TRBV30 to TRBJ2-3, with TRBD2 matching 9 bases. V shed 1 base and J 0 bases; nucleotides not matched to a gene: 2. Per the germline V gene, CDR1 is GTSNPN and CDR2 is SVGIG (reference sequence). CDR3 length equals 15 residues. CDR3 DNA: TGTGCCTGGAGTGGTAGCGGGAGAAGCACAGATACGCAGTATTTT. Translation gives CAWSGSGRSTDTQYF.

The V call is TRBV9, the J call TRBJ2-3, with TRBD2 matching over 11 bases. V lost 0 bases, J lost 3 bases, and 3 bases stayed unmatched. Looked up from germline, CDR1 is SGDLS and CDR2 is YYNGEE. The CDR3 has 16 residues. CDR3 DNA: TGTGCCAGCAGCGTAGCCACTAGCGGGAGTACAGATACGCAGTATTTT. Protein sequence: CASSVATSGSTDTQYF.

This chain links TRBV5-4 with TRBJ2-7, with 8 bases aligning to TRBD1. Germline CDR1 and CDR2: SGHNT and YYREEE (reference sequence). The CDR3 has 14 residues. With 4 bases clipped from V and 2 bases from J, the junction kept 5 bases outside the gene matches. DNA of the CDR3: TGTGCCAGCAGCAAAGGGACAGGCGCCTACGAGCAGTACTTC. This gives the protein CASSKGTGAYEQYF.

J is TRBJ2-7 and V is TRBV28; 8 bases match TRBD2. The CDR3 extends over 14 amino acids. CDR1 and CDR2 from the germline V gene are MDHEN and SYDVKM. V dropped 3 bases and J dropped 3; count of bases not matched to a gene: 4. The CDR3 DNA follows: TGTGCCAGCAGTTTCTCCGGGACTAGCTACGAGCAGTACTTC. Residues: CASSFSGTSYEQYF.

This chain links TRBV30 with TRBJ1-2, with TRBD1 as a possible D gene (5 bases). The CDR3 covers 15 residues. V was clipped by 3 bases and J by 0 bases, with 14 bases between them. Per the germline V gene, CDR1 is GTSNPN and CDR2 is SVGIG (reference sequence). CDR3 nucleotides: TGTGCCTGGAGAGTTGTTACAGGTCCTAACTATGGCTACACCTTC. As protein: CAWRVVTGPNYGYTF. Together with reference TRBV30 and TRBJ1-2, the CDR3 gives the full variable domain: SQTIHQWPATLVQPVGSPLSLECTVEGTSNPNLYWYRQAAGRGLQLLFYSVGIGQISSEVPQNLSASRPQDRQFILSSKKLLLSDSGFYLCAWRVVTGPNYGYTFGSGTRLTVV.